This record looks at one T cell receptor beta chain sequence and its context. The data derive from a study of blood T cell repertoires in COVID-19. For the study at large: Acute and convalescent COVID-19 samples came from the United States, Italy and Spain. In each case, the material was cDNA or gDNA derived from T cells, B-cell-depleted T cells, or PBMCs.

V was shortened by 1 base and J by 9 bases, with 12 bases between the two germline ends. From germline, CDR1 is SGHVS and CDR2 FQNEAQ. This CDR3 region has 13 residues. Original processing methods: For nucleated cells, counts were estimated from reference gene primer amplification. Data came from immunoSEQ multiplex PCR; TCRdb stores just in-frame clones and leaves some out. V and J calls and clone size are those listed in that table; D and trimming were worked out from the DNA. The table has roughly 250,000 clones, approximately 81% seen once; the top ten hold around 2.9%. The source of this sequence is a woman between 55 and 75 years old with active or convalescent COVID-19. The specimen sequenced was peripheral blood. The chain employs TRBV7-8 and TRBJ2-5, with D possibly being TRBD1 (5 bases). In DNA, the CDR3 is TGTGCCAGCAGCTTAGGCAGGGTTCACCCCCAGTACTTC. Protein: CASSLGRVHPQYF.